The following is a T cell receptor (beta chain) sequence with its context. The sample originates from a study of somatic mutations in cytotoxic T cells in rheumatoid arthritis. Data came from immunoSEQ multiplex PCR; TCRdb stores just in-frame clones and leaves some out. Of fewer than 20,000 clones in the sample, almost 85% were seen once. The source is a woman aged 50 to 60 with rheumatoid arthritis. Source material: CD8+ T cells sorted from blood.

The CDR3 is CASSESSGGRDTQYF. CDR3 in DNA: TGCGCCAGCAGTGAGTCTAGCGGGGGCCGAGATACGCAGTATTTT. The chain carries TRBV10-1 and TRBJ2-3, with 9 bases that match TRBD2. Trimming at V came to 0 bases and at J to 5 bases, leaving 3 bases not matched to a gene. CDR1 is WNHNN and CDR2 is SYGVQD in the germline V gene (reference sequence). This CDR3 spans 15 amino acids.